This TCR beta chain was documented in a study of T cell repertoires in cytomegalovirus infection. Only a few counts were recorded for this clonotype. Its specificity is not known. General study findings and limits: In two of eight donors, the top clonotype was HLA-C-restricted CMV-specific.

Each CDR3 protein gets one entry after TCRdb re-called the reads with MiXCR. Seen here are approximately 590,000 distinct CDR3 sequences, 35% to 50% observed once, and the top ten hold 40% to 60%. V lost 2 bases and J lost 2, with 11 bases in between. The germline CDR1 and CDR2 sequences are SGHVS and FNYEAQ. The CDR3 totals 15 residues. The chain joins TRBV7-6 to TRBJ2-3; D tentatively fits TRBD1 or TRBD2 (6 bases each). The material was cultured PBMCs, obtained from culture after CMV antigen stimulation. The clonotype was recovered from a human donor in good health (CMV status not recorded). Some clones in this sample may be carry-over from other donors' samples. For the CDR3, the DNA is TGTGCCAGCAGCTTACCGGGGGCCCCCACAGATACGCAGTATTTT. Protein sequence: CASSLPGAPTDTQYF.